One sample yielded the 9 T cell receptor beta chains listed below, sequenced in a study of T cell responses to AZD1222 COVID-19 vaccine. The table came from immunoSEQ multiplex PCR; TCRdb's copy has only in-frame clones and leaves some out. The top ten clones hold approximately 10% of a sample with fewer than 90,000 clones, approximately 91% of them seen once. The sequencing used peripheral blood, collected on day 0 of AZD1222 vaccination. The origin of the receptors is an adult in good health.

The CDR3 nucleotides read TGTGCCAGCAGCAAAGCGCGGGCCGACTATGGCTACACCTTC. It encodes CASSKARADYGYTF. The chain joins TRBV21-1 to TRBJ1-2. TRBV21-1 is reported as a pseudogene. The CDR3 loop spans 14 amino acids.

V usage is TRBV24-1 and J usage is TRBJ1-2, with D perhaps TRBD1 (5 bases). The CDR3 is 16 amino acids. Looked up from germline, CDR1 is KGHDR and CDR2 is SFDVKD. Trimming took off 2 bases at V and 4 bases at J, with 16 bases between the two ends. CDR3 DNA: TGTGCCACCAGTGATTCCAGGGCCGCCTGGGGCTATGGCTACACCTTC. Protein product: CATSDSRAAWGYGYTF.

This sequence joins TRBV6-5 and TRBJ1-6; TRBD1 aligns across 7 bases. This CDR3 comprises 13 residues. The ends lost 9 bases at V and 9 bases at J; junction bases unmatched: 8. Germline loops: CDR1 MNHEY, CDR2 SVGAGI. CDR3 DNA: TGTGCCAGTACGAGAGGGGGCGGTTCACCCCTCCACTTT. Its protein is CASTRGGGSPLHF.

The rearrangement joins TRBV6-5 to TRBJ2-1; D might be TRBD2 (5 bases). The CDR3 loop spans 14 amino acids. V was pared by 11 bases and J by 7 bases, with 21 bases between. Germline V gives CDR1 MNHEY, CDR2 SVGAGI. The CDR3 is CASLAGTSRNEQFF. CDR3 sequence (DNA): TGTGCCTCCCTCGCGGGCACTTCCAGGAATGAGCAGTTCTTC.

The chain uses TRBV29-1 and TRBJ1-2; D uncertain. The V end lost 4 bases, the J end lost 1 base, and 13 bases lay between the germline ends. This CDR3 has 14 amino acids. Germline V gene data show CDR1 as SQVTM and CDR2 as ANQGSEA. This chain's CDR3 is CSVAESRDNYGYTF. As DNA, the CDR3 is TGCAGCGTTGCCGAGTCCCGGGATAACTATGGCTACACCTTC.

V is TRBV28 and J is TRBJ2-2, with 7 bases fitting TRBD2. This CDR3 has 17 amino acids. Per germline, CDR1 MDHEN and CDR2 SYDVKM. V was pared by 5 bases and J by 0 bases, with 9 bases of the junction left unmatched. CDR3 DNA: TGTGCCAGCAGTATCCCGACCACTAGCGCGAACACCGGGGAGCTGTTTTTT. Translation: CASSIPTTSANTGELFF.

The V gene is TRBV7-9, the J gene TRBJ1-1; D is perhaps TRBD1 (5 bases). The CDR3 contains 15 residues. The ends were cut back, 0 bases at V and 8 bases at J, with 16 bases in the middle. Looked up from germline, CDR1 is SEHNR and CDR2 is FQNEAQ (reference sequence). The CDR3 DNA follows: TGTGCCAGCAGCTTAGCGCAGGGAGGGATGTCAGAAGCTTTCTTT. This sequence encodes CASSLAQGGMSEAFF. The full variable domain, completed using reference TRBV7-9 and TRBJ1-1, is DTGVSQNPRHKITKRGQNVTFRCDPISEHNRLYWYRQTLGQGPEFLTYFQNEAQLEKSRLLSDRFSAERPKGSFSTLEIQRTEQGDSAMYLCASSLAQGGMSEAFFGQGTRLTVV.

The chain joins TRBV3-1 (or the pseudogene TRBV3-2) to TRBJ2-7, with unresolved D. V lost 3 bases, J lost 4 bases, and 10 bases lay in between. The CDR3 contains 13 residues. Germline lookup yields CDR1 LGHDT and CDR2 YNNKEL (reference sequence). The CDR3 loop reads CASSHARTYEQYF. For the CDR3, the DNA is TGTGCCAGCAGCCATGCTAGAACTTACGAGCAGTACTTC.

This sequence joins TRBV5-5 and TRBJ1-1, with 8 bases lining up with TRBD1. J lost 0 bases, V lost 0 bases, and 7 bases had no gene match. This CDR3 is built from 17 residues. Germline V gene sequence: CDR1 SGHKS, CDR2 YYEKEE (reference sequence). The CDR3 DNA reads TGTGCCAGCAGCTTGGTAGGAGGACAGGGAATGAACACTGAAGCTTTCTTT. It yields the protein CASSLVGGQGMNTEAFF.